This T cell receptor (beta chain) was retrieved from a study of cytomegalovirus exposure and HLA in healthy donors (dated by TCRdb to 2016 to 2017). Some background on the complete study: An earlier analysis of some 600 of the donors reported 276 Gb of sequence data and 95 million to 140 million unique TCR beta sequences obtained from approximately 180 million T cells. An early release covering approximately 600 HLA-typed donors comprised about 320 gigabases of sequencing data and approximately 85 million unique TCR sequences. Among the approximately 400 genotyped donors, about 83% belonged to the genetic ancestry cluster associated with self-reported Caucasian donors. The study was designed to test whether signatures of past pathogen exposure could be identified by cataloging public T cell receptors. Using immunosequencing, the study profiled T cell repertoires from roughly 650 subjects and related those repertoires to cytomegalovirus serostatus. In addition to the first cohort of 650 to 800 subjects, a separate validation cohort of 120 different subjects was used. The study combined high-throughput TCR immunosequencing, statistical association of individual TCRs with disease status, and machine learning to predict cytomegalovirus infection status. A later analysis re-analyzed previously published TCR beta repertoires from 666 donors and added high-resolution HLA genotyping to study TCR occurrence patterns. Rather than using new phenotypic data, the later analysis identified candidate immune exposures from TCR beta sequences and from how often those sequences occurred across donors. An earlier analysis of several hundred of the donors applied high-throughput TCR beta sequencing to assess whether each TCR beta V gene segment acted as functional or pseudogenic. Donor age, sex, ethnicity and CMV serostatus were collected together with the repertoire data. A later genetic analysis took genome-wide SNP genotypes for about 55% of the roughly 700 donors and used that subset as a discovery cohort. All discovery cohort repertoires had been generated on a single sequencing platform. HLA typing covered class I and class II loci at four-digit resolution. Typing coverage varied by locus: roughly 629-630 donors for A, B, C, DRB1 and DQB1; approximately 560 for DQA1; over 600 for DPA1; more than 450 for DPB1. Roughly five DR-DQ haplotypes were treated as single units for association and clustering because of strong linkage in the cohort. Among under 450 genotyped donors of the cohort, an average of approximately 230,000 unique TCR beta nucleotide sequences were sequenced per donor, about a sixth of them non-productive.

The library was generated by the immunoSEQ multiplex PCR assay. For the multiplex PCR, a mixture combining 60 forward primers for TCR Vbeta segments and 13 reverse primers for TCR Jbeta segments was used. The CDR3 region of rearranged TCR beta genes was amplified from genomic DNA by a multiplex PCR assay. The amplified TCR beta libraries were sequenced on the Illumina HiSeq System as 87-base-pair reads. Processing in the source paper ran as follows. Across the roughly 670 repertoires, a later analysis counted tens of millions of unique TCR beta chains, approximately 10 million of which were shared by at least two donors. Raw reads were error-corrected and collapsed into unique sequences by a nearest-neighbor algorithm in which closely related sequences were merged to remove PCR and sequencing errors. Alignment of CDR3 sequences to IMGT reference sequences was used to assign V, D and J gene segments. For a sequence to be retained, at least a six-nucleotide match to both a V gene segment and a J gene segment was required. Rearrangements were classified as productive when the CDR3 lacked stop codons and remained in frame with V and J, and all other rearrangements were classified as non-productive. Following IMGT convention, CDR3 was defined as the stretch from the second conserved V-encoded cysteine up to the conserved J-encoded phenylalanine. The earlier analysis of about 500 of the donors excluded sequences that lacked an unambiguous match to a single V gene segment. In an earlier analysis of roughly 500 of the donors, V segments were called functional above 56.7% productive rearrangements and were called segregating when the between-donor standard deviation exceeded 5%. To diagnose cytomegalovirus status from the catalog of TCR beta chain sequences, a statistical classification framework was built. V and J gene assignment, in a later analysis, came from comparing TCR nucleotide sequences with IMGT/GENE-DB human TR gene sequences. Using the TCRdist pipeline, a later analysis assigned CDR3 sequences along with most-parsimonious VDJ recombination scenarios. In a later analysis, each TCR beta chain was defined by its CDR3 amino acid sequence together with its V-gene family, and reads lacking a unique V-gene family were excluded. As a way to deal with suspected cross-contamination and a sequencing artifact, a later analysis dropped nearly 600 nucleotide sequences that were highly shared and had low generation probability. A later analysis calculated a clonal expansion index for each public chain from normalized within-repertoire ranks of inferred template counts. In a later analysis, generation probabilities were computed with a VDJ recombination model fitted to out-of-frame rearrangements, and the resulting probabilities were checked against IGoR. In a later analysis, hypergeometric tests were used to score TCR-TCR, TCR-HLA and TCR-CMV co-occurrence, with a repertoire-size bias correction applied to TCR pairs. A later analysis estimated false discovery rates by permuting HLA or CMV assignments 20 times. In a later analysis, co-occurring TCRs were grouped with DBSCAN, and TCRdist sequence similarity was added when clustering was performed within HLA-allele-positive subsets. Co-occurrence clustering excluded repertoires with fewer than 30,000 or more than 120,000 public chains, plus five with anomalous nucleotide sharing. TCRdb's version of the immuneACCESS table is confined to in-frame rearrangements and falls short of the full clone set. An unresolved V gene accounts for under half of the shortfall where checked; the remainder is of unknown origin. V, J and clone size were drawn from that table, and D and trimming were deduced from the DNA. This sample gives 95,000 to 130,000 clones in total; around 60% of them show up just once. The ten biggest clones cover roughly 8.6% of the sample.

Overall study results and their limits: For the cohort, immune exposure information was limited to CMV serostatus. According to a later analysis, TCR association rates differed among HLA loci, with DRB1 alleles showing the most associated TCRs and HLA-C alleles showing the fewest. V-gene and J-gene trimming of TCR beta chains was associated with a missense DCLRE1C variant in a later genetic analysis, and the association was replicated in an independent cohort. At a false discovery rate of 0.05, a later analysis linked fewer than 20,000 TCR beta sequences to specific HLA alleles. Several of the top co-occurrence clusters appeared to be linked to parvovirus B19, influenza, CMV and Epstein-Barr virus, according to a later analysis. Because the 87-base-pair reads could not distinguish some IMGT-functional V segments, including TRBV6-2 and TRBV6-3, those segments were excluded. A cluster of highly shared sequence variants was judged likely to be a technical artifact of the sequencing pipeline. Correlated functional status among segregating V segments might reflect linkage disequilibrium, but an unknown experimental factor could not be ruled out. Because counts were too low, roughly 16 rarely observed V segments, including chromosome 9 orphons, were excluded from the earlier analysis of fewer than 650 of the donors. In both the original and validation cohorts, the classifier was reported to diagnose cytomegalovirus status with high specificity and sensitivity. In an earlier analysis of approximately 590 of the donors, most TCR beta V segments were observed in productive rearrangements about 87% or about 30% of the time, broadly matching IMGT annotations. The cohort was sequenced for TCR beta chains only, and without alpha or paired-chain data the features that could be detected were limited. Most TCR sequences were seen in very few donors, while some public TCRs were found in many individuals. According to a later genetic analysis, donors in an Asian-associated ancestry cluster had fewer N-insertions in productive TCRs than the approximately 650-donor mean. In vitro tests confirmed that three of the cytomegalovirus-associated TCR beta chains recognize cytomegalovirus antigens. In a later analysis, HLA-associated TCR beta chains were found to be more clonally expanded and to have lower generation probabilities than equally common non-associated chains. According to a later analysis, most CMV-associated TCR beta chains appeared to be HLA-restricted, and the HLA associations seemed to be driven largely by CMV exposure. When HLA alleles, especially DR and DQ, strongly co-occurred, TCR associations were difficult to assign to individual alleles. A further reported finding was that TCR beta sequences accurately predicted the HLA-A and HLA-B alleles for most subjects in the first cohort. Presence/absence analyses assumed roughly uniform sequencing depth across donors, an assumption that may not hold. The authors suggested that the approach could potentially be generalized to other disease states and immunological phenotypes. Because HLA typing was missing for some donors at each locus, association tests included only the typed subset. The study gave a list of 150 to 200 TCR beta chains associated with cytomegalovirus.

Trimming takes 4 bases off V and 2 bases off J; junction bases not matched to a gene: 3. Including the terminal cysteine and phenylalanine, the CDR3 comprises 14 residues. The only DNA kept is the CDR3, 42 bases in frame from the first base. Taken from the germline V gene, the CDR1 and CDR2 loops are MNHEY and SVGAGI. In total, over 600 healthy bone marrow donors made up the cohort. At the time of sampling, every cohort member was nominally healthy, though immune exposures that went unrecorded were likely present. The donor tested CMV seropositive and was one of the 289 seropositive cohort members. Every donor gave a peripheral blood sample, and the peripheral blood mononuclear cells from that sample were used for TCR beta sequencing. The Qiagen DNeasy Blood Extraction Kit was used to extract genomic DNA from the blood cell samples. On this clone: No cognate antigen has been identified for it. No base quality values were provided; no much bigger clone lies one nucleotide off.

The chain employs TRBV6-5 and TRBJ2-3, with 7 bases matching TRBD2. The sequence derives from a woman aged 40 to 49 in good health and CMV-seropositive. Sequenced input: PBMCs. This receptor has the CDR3 CASSWGGTTDTQYF. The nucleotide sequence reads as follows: TGTGCCAGCAGTTGGGGGGGGACCACAGATACGCAGTATTTT.